Below, 24 T cell receptor beta chains from the same sample are listed, as sequenced in a study of early T cells in non-severe SARS-CoV-2 infection. TCRdb fed the 5' RACE reads into MiXCR, producing one record per CDR3 protein. The sample records about 77,000 distinct CDR3 sequences, more than 7.5% being singletons. Sequences were obtained from whole blood. The receptors were gathered from an adult who was a healthcare worker with PCR-confirmed SARS-CoV-2 infection or an uninfected control (not recorded which).

This clonotype was detected many times. The chain recombines TRBV5-8 with TRBJ1-1; D possibly corresponds to TRBD1 (5 bases). The CDR3 runs to 15 residues. With 3 bases removed from V and 3 bases from J, the gap between germline ends came to 15 bases. Germline V lookup: CDR1 SGHTS, CDR2 YDEGEE. The CDR3 region has the DNA TGTGCCAGCAGCTCACGGCTTGGGGGTTACACTGAAGCTTTCTTT. Its protein is CASSSRLGGYTEAFF.

This clonotype was observed at least ten times. The J gene is TRBJ1-2, the V gene TRBV28; 7 nucleotides align to TRBD1. Germline V gene data show CDR1 as MDHEN and CDR2 as SYDVKM. With 1 base clipped from V and 5 bases from J, the junction kept 7 bases outside the gene matches. The CDR3 is 15 amino acids. This chain's CDR3 is CASSLLAGGEYGYTF. CDR3 coding DNA: TGTGCCAGCAGTTTATTAGCAGGGGGGGAATATGGCTACACCTTC.

This clonotype was counted ten times or more. The genes are TRBV28 and TRBJ1-3; D call uncertain. Germline V gene sequence: CDR1 MDHEN, CDR2 SYDVKM. Trimming removed 8 bases from V and 2 bases from J, with 10 bases in between. This CDR3 has 13 amino acids. Here the CDR3 reads CASYPATGNTIYF. The CDR3 region has the DNA TGTGCCAGCTATCCCGCTACTGGAAACACCATATATTTT. The complete variable domain, with remaining parts taken from reference TRBV28 and TRBJ1-3, reads DVKVTQSSRYLVKRTGEKVFLECVQDMDHENMFWYRQDPGLGLRLIYFSYDVKMKEKGDIPEGYSVSREKKERFSLILESASTNQTSMYLCASYPATGNTIYFGEGSWLTVV.

Only a few counts were recorded for this clonotype. The chain couples TRBV20-1 to TRBJ2-7; the D gene could be TRBD1 or TRBD2 (5 bases each). V was trimmed by 0 bases and J by 2 bases, leaving 14 bases between them. CDR3 length: 15 amino acids. Germline V CDR1 and CDR2: DFQATT, SNEGSKA (reference sequence). The CDR3 reads CSARERGRGAYEQYF. The CDR3 nucleotides are TGCAGTGCTAGAGAAAGGGGAAGAGGGGCCTACGAGCAGTACTTC.

This chain joins TRBV20-1 and TRBJ2-3; D is perhaps TRBD1 (6 bases). The end of the DNA is better explained by TRBJ1-5, so the J call may be wrong. This CDR3 has 16 residues. From germline, CDR1 is DFQATT and CDR2 SNEGSKA (reference sequence). The CDR3 bases are TGCAGTGCTAGTCCTCTAGCGGGGGCTAACACAGATACGCAGCATTTT. This sequence encodes CSASPLAGANTDTQHF.

The chain links TRBV15 to TRBJ2-1, with 8 bases that match TRBD1. The CDR3 runs to 12 residues. Looked up from germline, CDR1 is LNHNV and CDR2 is YYDKDF (reference sequence). J was trimmed by 8 bases and V by 5 bases; bases with no gene match: 2. CDR3 DNA sequence: TGTGCCACCAGCGACAGGGGTTATGAGCAGTTCTTC. Protein sequence: CATSDRGYEQFF.

This clonotype appeared a few times. The chain combines TRBV5-1 with TRBJ2-1, with TRBD2 matching 9 bases. Germline trimming cut 0 bases from V and 8 bases from J; bases unmatched to any gene: 9. The germline CDR1 and CDR2 sequences are SGHRS and YFSETQ. This CDR3 comprises 16 residues. CDR3 in DNA: TGCGCCAGCAGCTTGGAAACGGGACTAGCCGGCTATGAGCAGTTCTTC. Its protein product is CASSLETGLAGYEQFF.

This clonotype was seen at least ten times. The chain combines TRBV9 with TRBJ2-3, with a possible D match to TRBD2 (6 bases). The V gene's germline CDR1 is SGDLS and CDR2 YYNGEE. CDR3 length: 13 residues. The germline V and J ends were trimmed by 7 bases and 2 bases, with 11 bases remaining between them. The CDR3 DNA is TGTGCCAGCGGTAGCGGCACCACAGATACGCAGTATTTT. Its translation: CASGSGTTDTQYF.

This clonotype was detected ten times or more. This chain connects TRBV30 to TRBJ1-1; a possible D gene is TRBD1 (5 bases). The V gene's germline CDR1 is GTSNPN and CDR2 SVGIG (reference sequence). V was shortened by 3 bases and J by 7 bases, with 12 bases between the two germline ends. This CDR3 is built from 12 residues. For the CDR3, the DNA is TGTGCCTGGAGCCTTTTTAGGGGTGAAGCTTTCTTT. Translation: CAWSLFRGEAFF.

This clonotype was seen a few times. The V and J genes are TRBV6-5 and TRBJ2-1; the D call may be TRBD1 or TRBD2 (5 bases each). This CDR3 region has 15 residues. Per germline, CDR1 MNHEY and CDR2 SVGAGI. Trimming stripped 1 base from V and 7 bases from J, with 14 bases between. As DNA, the CDR3 is TGTGCCAGCAGTTACTATGAGGGGAGTAGGAATGAGCAGTTCTTC. This gives the protein CASSYYEGSRNEQFF.

The chain couples TRBV5-1 to TRBJ2-7, with 7 positions matching TRBD2. The CDR3 covers 14 residues. V was clipped by 1 base and J by 6 bases; unmatched bases: 7. The germline gives CDR1 SGHRS, CDR2 YFSETQ. CDR3 sequence: CASSLRLADTEQYF. The CDR3 DNA follows: TGCGCCAGCAGCTTGAGGCTAGCGGACACCGAGCAGTACTTC.

This clonotype was detected a few times. The J gene is TRBJ2-7, the V gene TRBV5-1; D call uncertain. The V end lost 4 bases, the J end lost 0 bases, and 5 bases lay between the germline ends. CDR1 is SGHRS, CDR2 YFSETQ, per germline. This CDR3 is built from 12 residues. The CDR3 coding sequence is TGCGCCAGCAGCCCCCCCTCCTACGAGCAGTACTTC. It encodes CASSPPSYEQYF.

This clonotype was seen many times. The chain is built from TRBV7-2 and TRBJ2-5, with unresolved D. Germline values: CDR1 SGHTA, CDR2 FQGNSA. Between the trimmed V and J ends, which lost 5 bases and 4 bases, there was a span of 8 bases. The CDR3 totals 12 residues. Here the CDR3 DNA reads TGTGCCAGCAGCCTCTCCGGAGAGACCCAGTACTTC. Amino acid sequence: CASSLSGETQYF.

J is TRBJ2-2 and V is TRBV10-3, with 8 bases aligning to TRBD1. The ends lost 2 bases at V and 6 bases at J; junction bases unmatched: 8. The CDR3 has 16 amino acids. CDR1 is ENHRY, CDR2 SYGVKD, per germline. The CDR3 coding sequence is TGTGCCATCAGTGAGCCTACTCCAGGGGGCCCCGGGGAGCTGTTTTTT. Its protein is CAISEPTPGGPGELFF.

This chain links TRBV12-3 or TRBV12-4 with TRBJ2-3; D perhaps matches TRBD2 (7 bases). Trimming cost V 6 bases and J 8 bases, with 15 bases left between them. The CDR3 spans 13 residues. CDR3: CASSISGEGTQYF. CDR3 coding DNA: TGTGCCAGCAGCATCTCAGGGGAGGGTACGCAGTATTTT.

This clonotype was observed many times. The chain carries TRBV12-3 or TRBV12-4 and TRBJ1-4; D is unresolved. The CDR3 covers 15 residues. With 6 bases removed from V and 2 bases from J, the gap between germline ends came to 13 bases. The CDR3 DNA follows: TGTGCCAGCAGGGTGGATAGGTCTACTAATGAAAAACTGTTTTTT. This sequence encodes CASRVDRSTNEKLFF.

This clonotype was seen only a few times. The CDR3 protein is CSARDSQTYEQYF. CDR3 DNA: TGCAGTGCTAGAGATTCACAGACATACGAGCAGTACTTC. V gene TRBV20-1 combines with J gene TRBJ2-7; D call uncertain. Germline V gene sequence: CDR1 DFQATT, CDR2 SNEGSKA (reference sequence). Trimming took 0 bases from V and 4 from J, leaving 10 bases between them. This CDR3 is built from 13 residues.

The V and J genes are TRBV6-6 and TRBJ2-6; 7 bases line up with TRBD2. This CDR3 has 16 amino acids. From germline, CDR1 is MNHNY and CDR2 SVGAGI (reference sequence). J lost 1 base, V lost 2 bases, and 2 bases had no gene match. In DNA, the CDR3 is TGTGCCAGCAGTTACGAGGGAGGGTCTGGGGCCAACGTCCTGACTTTC. Translation: CASSYEGGSGANVLTF.

This clonotype came up many times. The chain has TRBV2 and TRBJ2-7, with 13 bases lining up with TRBD2. Losses at the gene ends were 6 bases for V and 6 bases for J; bases not matched to a gene: 8. From germline, CDR1 is SNHLY and CDR2 FYNNEI. The CDR3 extends over 15 amino acids. CDR3 region: CASSYAGLAGREQYF. In DNA form, the CDR3 reads TGTGCCAGCAGCTATGCGGGACTAGCGGGACGCGAGCAGTACTTC.

This clonotype was counted ten times or more. The chain couples TRBV5-1 to TRBJ2-7; no reliable D call. The CDR3 sequence is 12 residues long. With 3 bases removed from V and 2 bases from J, the gap between germline ends came to 6 bases. Germline V gene lookup returns CDR1 SGHRS and CDR2 YFSETQ. CDR3 sequence: CASSSNTYEQYF. CDR3 nucleotide sequence: TGCGCCAGCAGCTCTAATACCTACGAGCAGTACTTC.

This clonotype was counted ten times or more. The J gene is TRBJ1-6, the V gene TRBV27; 8 bases align to TRBD1. CDR3 length: 15 amino acids. The V gene end was trimmed by 2 bases and the J gene end by 10 bases; junction bases not matched to a gene: 7. From germline, CDR1 is MNHEY and CDR2 SMNVEV (reference sequence). CDR3 nucleotide sequence: TGTGCCAGCAGTTTAGTCCCGGACAGGGCATCACCCCTCCACTTT. It specifies CASSLVPDRASPLHF.

This clonotype was detected many times. The V gene is TRBV2, the J gene TRBJ2-3, with no clear D. V was pared by 2 bases and J by 7 bases, with 4 bases between. The germline gives CDR1 SNHLY, CDR2 FYNNEI. The CDR3 covers 11 residues. The CDR3 DNA follows: TGTGCCAGCAGTGAACTGAATACGCAGTATTTT. As protein: CASSELNTQYF.

This clonotype occurred a few times. J is TRBJ2-7 and V is TRBV15; D remains unclear. Germline lookup yields CDR1 LNHNV and CDR2 YYDKDF (reference sequence). With 0 bases removed from V and 4 bases from J, the gap between germline ends came to 13 bases. This CDR3 region has 15 residues. This CDR3 is CATSRDAEKLYEQYF. The CDR3 DNA follows: TGTGCCACCAGCAGAGATGCTGAAAAGTTGTACGAGCAGTACTTC.

In this sample, this clonotype turned up many times. V is TRBV4-1 and J is TRBJ1-6; TRBD1 agrees at 7 bases. The CDR3 length is 15 residues. From germline, CDR1 is MGHRA and CDR2 YSYEKL. The J segment lost 10 bases and the V segment lost 5 bases, leaving 11 bases of the junction unmatched. This CDR3 is CASSFRWDSTSPLHF. In nucleotides, the CDR3 is TGCGCCAGCAGCTTCCGCTGGGACAGTACCTCACCCCTCCACTTT.